The 10 T cell receptor beta chains below come from one sample, sequenced in a study of a mutant IDH1 vaccine in newly diagnosed glioma (dated by TCRdb to the early 2020s). The method was the immunoSEQ multiplex PCR assay. TCRdb re-hosts the immuneACCESS table, in-frame sequences only. Its copies lack some clones; in the studies checked, an unresolved V gene accounts for under half of them, and the cause for the rest is not known. The sample includes approximately 60,000 clones, with 75% to 90% observed a single time. In total, the top ten clones hold around 1.5% of the sample. The label giving this sample's time point can be read as: week 23, last vaccination. Each vaccine dose was 300 ug of a 20-mer mutant IDH1 peptide in Montanide, given subcutaneously with topical imiquimod. Their antigens are not known. The sequencing here drew on PBMCs, taken from a glioma patient whose treatment included an IDH1 peptide vaccine. The receptors were sampled from a man aged 40-49 years with glioma.

The chain carries TRBV18 and TRBJ2-7; no firm D call. V was trimmed by 3 bases and J by 1 base, leaving 10 bases between them. This CDR3 spans 14 amino acids. The V gene's germline CDR1 is KGHSH and CDR2 LQKENI. The CDR3 DNA sequence: TGTGCCAGCTCACCGCGGAGCCCTTCCTACGAGCAGTACTTC. This sequence encodes CASSPRSPSYEQYF.

This clone was detected a few times. The chain is built from TRBV12-5 and TRBJ2-7, with a possible D match to TRBD1 (6 bases). Per germline, CDR1 LGHNT and CDR2 FRNRAP. There are 11 residues in the CDR3. The V and J ends lost 7 bases and 6 bases respectively, with 10 bases between them. The CDR3, as DNA: TGTGCTAGTGCAGGGGTAGGCGAGCAGTACTTC. It yields the protein CASAGVGEQYF.

The chain employs TRBV9 and TRBJ2-7, with 7 bases aligning to TRBD2. This CDR3 has 16 amino acids. The V segment lost 0 bases and the J segment 1 base; nucleotides outside the gene matches: 7. Germline lookup yields CDR1 SGDLS and CDR2 YYNGEE. The CDR3 nucleotides are TGTGCCAGCAGCGTAGACCCCCGGGGACTATCCTACGAGCAGTACTTC. It specifies CASSVDPRGLSYEQYF.

The rearrangement joins TRBV28 to TRBJ1-4, with unresolved D. V lost 8 bases and J lost 9, with 13 bases in between. The CDR3 sequence is 12 residues long. Germline assignment: CDR1 MDHEN and CDR2 SYDVKM. CDR3 region: CASGSLGQKLFF. CDR3 in DNA: TGTGCCAGCGGGTCCCTGGGCCAAAAACTGTTTTTT.

This clone was seen a handful of times. V and J are TRBV7-9 and TRBJ2-6, with 12 bases lining up with TRBD2. This CDR3 is built from 18 residues. Germline-derived CDR1 and CDR2 are SEHNR and FQNEAQ (reference sequence). The V and J ends lost 4 bases and 1 base, in that order; junction bases with no gene match: 5. CDR3 residues: CASSSSTSGSSGANVLTF. CDR3 nucleotide sequence: TGTGCCAGCAGCTCCTCGACTAGCGGGAGTTCTGGGGCCAACGTCCTGACTTTC.

The chain carries TRBV5-1 and TRBJ2-7, with D tentatively TRBD1 or TRBD2 (5 bases each). Germline V CDR1 and CDR2: SGHRS, YFSETQ. V dropped 5 bases and J dropped 2 bases, with 14 bases sitting between them. CDR3 length: 14 amino acids. The CDR3 here is CASSSGQVAYEQYF. CDR3 in DNA: TGCGCCAGCAGTTCGGGGCAGGTTGCCTACGAGCAGTACTTC.

The chain employs TRBV2 and TRBJ2-2; the D is unclear. Trimming removed 7 bases at V and 7 bases at J, with 7 bases between. CDR1 is SNHLY, CDR2 FYNNEI, per germline. The CDR3 has 11 amino acids. CDR3 in DNA: TGTGCCAGCAAAGTAATCGGGGAGCTGTTTTTT. As protein: CASKVIGELFF.

This rearrangement joins TRBV5-1 to TRBJ2-1; TRBD2 aligns across 8 bases. The CDR3 has 15 amino acids. The germline CDR1 and CDR2 sequences are SGHRS and YFSETQ. With V trimmed by 0 bases and J by 8 bases, 7 bases remained unmatched. Here the CDR3 DNA reads TGCGCCAGCAGCTTGGAGGATAGCGGGGTTGATGAGCAGTTCTTC. This sequence encodes CASSLEDSGVDEQFF.

A few counts support this clone. The genes are TRBV4-1 and TRBJ2-1; TRBD2 aligns across 7 bases. The trim removed 3 bases at V and 4 bases at J, leaving 6 bases unmatched. CDR3 length equals 15 residues. Germline values: CDR1 MGHRA, CDR2 YSYEKL. The CDR3 protein is CASSHSGEAYNEQFF. The CDR3 nucleotides are TGCGCCAGCAGCCACAGCGGGGAAGCTTACAATGAGCAGTTCTTC.

The CDR3 DNA reads TGTGCCAGCAGCCTCGGGCAGAATGGGTTTGGAGAGACCCAGTACTTC. Residues: CASSLGQNGFGETQYF. The V gene is TRBV7-2, the J gene TRBJ2-5; no clear D. Germline assignment: CDR1 SGHTA and CDR2 FQGNSA. This CDR3 is 16 amino acids long. V was cut by 5 bases and J by 4 bases, with 20 bases left in between.